A selection of T cell receptor beta chains follows, all from one sample in a study of T cell responses to AZD1222 COVID-19 vaccine. Clones were sequenced by immunoSEQ multiplex PCR, and TCRdb holds only the in-frame ones, with some missing. This sample carries tens of thousands of clones, roughly 90% of them seen once, and the ten largest clones take less than 2%. The sample consisted of peripheral blood, taken on day 0 of AZD1222 vaccination. The receptor set was obtained from an adult in good health. Each CDR3 is given with its conserved first and last residue. A D gene is named only where the DNA matches it firmly. Clone size is stated in some rows and not others, as once, few, many or a class when expanded.

j_call,clone_size,d_call,v_call,cdr3_aa,cdr3_nt
TRBJ1-4,once,.,TRBV28,CASRPPGRVNEKLFF,TGTGCCAGCAGGCCTCCGGGACGGGTCAATGAAAAACTGTTTTTT
TRBJ2-1,once,.,TRBV5-1,CASSHPYNEQFF,TGCGCCAGCAGTCACCCTTACAATGAGCAGTTCTTC
TRBJ1-2,once,TRBD1,TRBV9,CASSVVGTGDYGYTF,TGTGCCAGCAGCGTAGTGGGGACAGGGGACTATGGCTACACCTTC
TRBJ2-5,.,.,TRBV7-6,CASSLAGTEGAETQYF,TGTGCCAGCAGCTTAGCGGGGACTGAGGGGGCGGAGACCCAGTACTTC
TRBJ1-4,.,.,TRBV19,CASSTLQGEKLFF,TGTGCCAGTAGTACTTTACAGGGTGAAAAACTGTTTTTT
TRBJ1-2,.,TRBD1,TRBV4-2,CASSPGQGAPHGYTF,TGTGCCAGCAGCCCCGGACAGGGGGCCCCCCATGGCTACACCTTC
TRBJ1-2,.,.,TRBV7-2,CASSLGFSSGPNYGYTF,TGTGCCAGCAGCTTAGGGTTTAGCTCAGGTCCGAACTATGGCTACACCTTC
TRBJ2-5,.,.,TRBV5-1,CASSLLARAGETQYF,TGCGCCAGCAGCTTGTTGGCTAGAGCAGGAGAGACCCAGTACTTC
TRBJ1-2,.,.,TRBV5-1,CASSLVIGGKDGYTF,TGCGCCAGCAGCTTGGTCATCGGGGGCAAGGATGGCTACACCTTC
TRBJ2-3,.,TRBD2,TRBV9,CASSSRGARTDTQYF,TGTGCCAGCAGCTCGCGGGGGGCTCGCACAGATACGCAGTATTTT
TRBJ2-1,.,TRBD2,TRBV2,CASRLAGGNEQFF,TGTGCCAGCAGACTAGCGGGAGGCAATGAGCAGTTCTTC
TRBJ1-1,once,.,TRBV28,CASSLYSLGAMNTEAFF,TGTGCCAGCAGTTTATATTCACTGGGGGCCATGAACACTGAAGCTTTCTTT
TRBJ1-1,.,.,TRBV12-5,CASSGAVNTEAFF,TGTGCTAGTTCCGGCGCAGTGAACACTGAAGCTTTCTTT